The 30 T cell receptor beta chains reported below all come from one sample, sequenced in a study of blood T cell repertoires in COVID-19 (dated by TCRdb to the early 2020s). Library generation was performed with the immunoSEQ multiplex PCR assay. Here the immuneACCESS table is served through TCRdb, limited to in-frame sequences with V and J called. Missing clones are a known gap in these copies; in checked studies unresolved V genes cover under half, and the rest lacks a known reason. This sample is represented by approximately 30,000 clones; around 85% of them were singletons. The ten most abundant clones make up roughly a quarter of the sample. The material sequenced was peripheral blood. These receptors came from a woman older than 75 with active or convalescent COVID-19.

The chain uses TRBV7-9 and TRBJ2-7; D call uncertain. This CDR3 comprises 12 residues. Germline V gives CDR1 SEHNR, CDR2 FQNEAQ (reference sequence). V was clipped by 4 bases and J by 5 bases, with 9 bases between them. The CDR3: CASSSLPNEQYF. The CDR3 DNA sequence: TGTGCCAGCAGCTCCCTACCCAACGAGCAGTACTTC. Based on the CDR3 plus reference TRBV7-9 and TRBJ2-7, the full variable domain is DTGVSQNPRHKITKRGQNVTFRCDPISEHNRLYWYRQTLGQGPEFLTYFQNEAQLEKSRLLSDRFSAERPKGSFSTLEIQRTEQGDSAMYLCASSSLPNEQYFGPGTRLTVT.

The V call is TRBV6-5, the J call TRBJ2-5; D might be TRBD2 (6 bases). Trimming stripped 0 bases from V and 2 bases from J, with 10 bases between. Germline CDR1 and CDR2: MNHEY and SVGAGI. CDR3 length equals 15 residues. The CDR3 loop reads CASSYSWGGQETQYF. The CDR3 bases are TGTGCCAGCAGTTACTCGTGGGGAGGACAAGAGACCCAGTACTTC.

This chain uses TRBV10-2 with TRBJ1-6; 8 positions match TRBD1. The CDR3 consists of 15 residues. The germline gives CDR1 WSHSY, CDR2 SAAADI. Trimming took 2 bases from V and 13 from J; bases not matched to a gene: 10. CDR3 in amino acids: CASSEGTGPSLPLHF. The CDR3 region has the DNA TGCGCCAGCAGTGAGGGGACAGGCCCAAGTTTGCCCCTCCACTTT.

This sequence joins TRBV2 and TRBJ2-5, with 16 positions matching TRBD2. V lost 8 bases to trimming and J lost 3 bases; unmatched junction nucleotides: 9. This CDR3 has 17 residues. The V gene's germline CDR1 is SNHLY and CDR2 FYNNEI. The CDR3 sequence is CASQFGTSGGAEETQYF. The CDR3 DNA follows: TGTGCCAGCCAATTCGGGACTAGCGGGGGGGCCGAAGAGACCCAGTACTTC.

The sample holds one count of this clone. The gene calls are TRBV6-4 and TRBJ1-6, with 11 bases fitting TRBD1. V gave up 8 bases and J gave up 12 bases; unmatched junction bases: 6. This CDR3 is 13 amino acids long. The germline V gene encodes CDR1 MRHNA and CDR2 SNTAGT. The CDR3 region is CASSGTGGLPLHF. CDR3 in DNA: TGTGCCAGCTCCGGGACAGGGGGGTTACCCCTCCACTTT.

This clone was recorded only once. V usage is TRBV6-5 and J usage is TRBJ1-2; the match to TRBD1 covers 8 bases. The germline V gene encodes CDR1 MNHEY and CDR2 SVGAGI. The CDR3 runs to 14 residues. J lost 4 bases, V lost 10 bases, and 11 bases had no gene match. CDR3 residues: CATQDRASGYGYTF. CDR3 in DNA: TGTGCCACCCAGGACAGGGCTTCGGGCTATGGCTACACCTTC.

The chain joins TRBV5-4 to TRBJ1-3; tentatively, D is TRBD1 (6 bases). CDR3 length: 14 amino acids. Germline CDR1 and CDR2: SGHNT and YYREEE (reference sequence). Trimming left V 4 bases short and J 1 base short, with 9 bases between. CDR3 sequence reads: CASSLTGSGNTIYF. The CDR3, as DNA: TGTGCCAGCAGCCTTACAGGGTCTGGAAACACCATATATTTT.

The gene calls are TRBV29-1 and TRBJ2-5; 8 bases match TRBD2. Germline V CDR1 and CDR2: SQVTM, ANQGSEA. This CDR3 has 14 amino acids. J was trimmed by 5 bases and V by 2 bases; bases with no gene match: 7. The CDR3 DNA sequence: TGCAGCGTTGAACTGGCGGGGGGCACGGAGACCCAGTACTTC. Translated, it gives CSVELAGGTETQYF.

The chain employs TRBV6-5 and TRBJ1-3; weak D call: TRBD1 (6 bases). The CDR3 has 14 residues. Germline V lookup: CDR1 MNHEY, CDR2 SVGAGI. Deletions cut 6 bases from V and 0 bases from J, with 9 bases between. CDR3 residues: CASRTGNSGNTIYF. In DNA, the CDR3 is TGTGCCAGCAGAACAGGGAACTCTGGAAACACCATATATTTT.

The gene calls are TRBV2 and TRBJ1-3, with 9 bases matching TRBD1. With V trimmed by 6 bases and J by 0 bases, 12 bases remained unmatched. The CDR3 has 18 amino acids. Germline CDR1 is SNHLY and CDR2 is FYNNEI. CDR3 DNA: TGTGCCAGCAGCCCACAGGGGGCAGCAGTCCTCTCTGGAAACACCATATATTTT. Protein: CASSPQGAAVLSGNTIYF.

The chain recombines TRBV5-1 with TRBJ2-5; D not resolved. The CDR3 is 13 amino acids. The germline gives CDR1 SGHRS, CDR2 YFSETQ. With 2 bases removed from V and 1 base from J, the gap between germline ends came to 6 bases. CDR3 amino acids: CASSFQAQETQYF. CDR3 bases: TGCGCCAGCAGCTTTCAGGCCCAAGAGACCCAGTACTTC. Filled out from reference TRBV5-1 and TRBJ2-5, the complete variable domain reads KAGVTQTPRYLIKTRGQQVTLSCSPISGHRSVSWYQQTPGQGLQFLFEYFSETQRNKGNFPGRFSGRQFSNSRSEMNVSTLELGDSALYLCASSFQAQETQYFGPGTRLLVL.

CDR3 nucleotides: TGTGCCAGCAGCCCTAGGCAGGGGCAGGTCGGGGAGCTGTTTTTT. This encodes CASSPRQGQVGELFF. The J gene is TRBJ2-2, the V gene TRBV9; D is perhaps TRBD1 (6 bases). The V end was cut by 4 bases, the J end by 7 bases, with 17 bases between. CDR1 and CDR2 (germline): SGDLS, YYNGEE. CDR3 length equals 15 residues.

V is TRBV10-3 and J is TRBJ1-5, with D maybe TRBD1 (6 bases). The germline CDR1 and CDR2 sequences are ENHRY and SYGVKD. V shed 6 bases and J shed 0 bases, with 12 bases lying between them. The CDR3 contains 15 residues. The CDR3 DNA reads TGTGCCATCAGCCCACAGGGAGATAGCAATCAGCCCCAGCATTTT. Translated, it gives CAISPQGDSNQPQHF.

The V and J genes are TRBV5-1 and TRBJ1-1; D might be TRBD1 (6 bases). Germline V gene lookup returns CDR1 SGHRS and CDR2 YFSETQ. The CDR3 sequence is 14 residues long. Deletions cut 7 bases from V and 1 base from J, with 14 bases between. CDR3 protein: CASSSGARNTEAFF. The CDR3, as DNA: TGCGCCAGCTCCTCAGGGGCGAGGAACACTGAAGCTTTCTTT.

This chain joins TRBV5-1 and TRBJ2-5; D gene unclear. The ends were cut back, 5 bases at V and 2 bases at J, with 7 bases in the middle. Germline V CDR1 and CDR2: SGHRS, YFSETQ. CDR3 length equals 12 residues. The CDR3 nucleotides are TGCGCCAGCAGATTCGCGCAAGAGACCCAGTACTTC. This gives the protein CASRFAQETQYF.

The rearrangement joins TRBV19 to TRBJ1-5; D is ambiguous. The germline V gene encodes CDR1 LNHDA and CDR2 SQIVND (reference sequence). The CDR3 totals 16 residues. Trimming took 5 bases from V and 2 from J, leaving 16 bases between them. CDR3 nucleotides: TGTGCCAGTAGTTCAGGCGTTACAGCAGGCAATCAGCCCCAGCATTTT. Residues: CASSSGVTAGNQPQHF.

CDR3 sequence (DNA): TGTGCCAGCAGCTTAGCTGCGGGGGTCTACAATGAGCAGTTCTTC. This sequence encodes CASSLAAGVYNEQFF. The J gene is TRBJ2-1, the V gene TRBV7-2; TRBD2 matches at 7 bases. CDR3 size: 15 residues. Germline assignment: CDR1 SGHTA and CDR2 FQGNSA. Trimming at V came to 0 bases and at J to 3 bases, leaving 2 bases not matched to a gene.

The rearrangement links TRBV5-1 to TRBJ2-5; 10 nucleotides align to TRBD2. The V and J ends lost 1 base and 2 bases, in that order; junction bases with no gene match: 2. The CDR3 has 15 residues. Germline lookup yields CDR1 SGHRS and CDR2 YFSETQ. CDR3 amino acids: CASSLLLAGQETQYF. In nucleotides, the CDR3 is TGCGCCAGCAGCTTGTTACTAGCGGGGCAAGAGACCCAGTACTTC.

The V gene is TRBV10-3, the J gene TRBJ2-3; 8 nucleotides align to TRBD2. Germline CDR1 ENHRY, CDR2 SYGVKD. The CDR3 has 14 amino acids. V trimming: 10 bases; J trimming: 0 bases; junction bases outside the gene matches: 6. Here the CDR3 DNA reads TGTGCCACCACCTTAGCGGGGAGCACAGATACGCAGTATTTT. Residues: CATTLAGSTDTQYF.

This chain's CDR3 is CASSTLTGNYGYTF. CDR3 nucleotides: TGTGCCAGTAGCACCCTCACAGGGAATTATGGCTACACCTTC. The genes are TRBV19 and TRBJ1-2, with a tentative D call TRBD1 (6 bases). CDR1 and CDR2 (germline): LNHDA, SQIVND (reference sequence). The CDR3 totals 14 residues. Trimming shortened V by 6 bases and J by 5 bases, and 16 bases separated the two germline ends.

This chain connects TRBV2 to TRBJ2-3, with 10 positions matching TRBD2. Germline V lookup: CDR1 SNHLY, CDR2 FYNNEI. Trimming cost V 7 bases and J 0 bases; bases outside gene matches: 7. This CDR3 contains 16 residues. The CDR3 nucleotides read TGTGCCAGCAAAGAACGGACTAGCGGAAGCACAGATACGCAGTATTTT. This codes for CASKERTSGSTDTQYF.

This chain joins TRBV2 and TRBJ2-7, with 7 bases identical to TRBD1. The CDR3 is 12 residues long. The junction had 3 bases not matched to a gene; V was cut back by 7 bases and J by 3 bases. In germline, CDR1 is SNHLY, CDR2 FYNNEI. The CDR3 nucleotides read TGTGCCAGCATAGGACAGGTCTACGAGCAGTACTTC. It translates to CASIGQVYEQYF.

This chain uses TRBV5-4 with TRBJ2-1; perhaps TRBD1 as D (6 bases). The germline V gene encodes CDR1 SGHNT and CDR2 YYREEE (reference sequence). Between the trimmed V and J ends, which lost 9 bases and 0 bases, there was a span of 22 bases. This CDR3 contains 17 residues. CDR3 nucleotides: TGTGCCACTTCCCAGGGGTCCGCTTTCAGCTCCTACAATGAGCAGTTCTTC. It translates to CATSQGSAFSSYNEQFF. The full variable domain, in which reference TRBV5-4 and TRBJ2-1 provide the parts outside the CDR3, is ETGVTQSPTHLIKTRGQQVTLRCSSQSGHNTVSWYQQALGQGPQFIFQYYREEENGRGNFPPRFSGLQFPNYSSELNVNALELDDSALYLCATSQGSAFSSYNEQFFGPGTRLTVL.

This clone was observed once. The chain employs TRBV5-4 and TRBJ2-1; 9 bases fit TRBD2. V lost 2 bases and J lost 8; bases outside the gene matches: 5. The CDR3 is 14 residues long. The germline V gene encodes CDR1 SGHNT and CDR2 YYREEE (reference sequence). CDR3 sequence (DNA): TGTGCCAGCAGCTTACCCGGGACTAGCCATGAGCAGTTCTTC. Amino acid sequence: CASSLPGTSHEQFF.

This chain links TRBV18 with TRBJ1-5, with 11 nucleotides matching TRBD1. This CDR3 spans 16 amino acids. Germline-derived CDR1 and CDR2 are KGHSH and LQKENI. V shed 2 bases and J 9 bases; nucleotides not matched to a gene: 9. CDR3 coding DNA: TGTGCCAGCTCACCAGAAACGGGACAGGGGGGATGGCCCCAGCATTTT. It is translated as CASSPETGQGGWPQHF.

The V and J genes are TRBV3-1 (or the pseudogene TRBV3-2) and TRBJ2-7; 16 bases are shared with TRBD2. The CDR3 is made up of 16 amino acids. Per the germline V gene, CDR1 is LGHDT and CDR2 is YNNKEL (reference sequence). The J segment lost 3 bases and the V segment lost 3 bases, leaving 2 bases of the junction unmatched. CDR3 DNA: TGTGCCAGCAGCCAGGGACTAGCGGGGGGGCGCTACGAGCAGTACTTC. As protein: CASSQGLAGGRYEQYF.

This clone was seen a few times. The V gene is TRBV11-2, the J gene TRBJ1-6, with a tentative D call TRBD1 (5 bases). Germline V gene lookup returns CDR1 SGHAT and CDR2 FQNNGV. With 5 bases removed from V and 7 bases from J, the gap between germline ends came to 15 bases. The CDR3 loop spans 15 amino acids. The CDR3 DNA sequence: TGTGCCAGCAGCCCCCAGACAGCCTGGAATTCACCCCTCCACTTT. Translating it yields CASSPQTAWNSPLHF.

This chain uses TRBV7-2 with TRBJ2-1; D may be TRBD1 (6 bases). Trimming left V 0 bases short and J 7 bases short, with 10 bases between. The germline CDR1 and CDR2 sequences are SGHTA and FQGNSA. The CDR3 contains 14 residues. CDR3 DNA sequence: TGTGCCAGCAGCTTAGCGGCAGGGGCAAATGAGCAGTTCTTC. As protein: CASSLAAGANEQFF. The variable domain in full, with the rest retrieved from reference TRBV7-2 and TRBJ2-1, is GAGVSQSPSNKVTEKGKDVELRCDPISGHTALYWYRQSLGQGLEFLIYFQGNSAPDKSGLPSDRFSAERTGGSVSTLTIQRTQQEDSAVYLCASSLAAGANEQFFGPGTRLTVL.

The CDR3, as DNA: TGTGCCAGCAGCTTGGGTGAAGGGCGCGGGGGGACGGTGGATACGCAGTATTTT. It specifies CASSLGEGRGGTVDTQYF. V is TRBV5-5 and J is TRBJ2-3; 8 nucleotides align to TRBD2. V gave up 0 bases and J gave up 6 bases; unmatched junction bases: 15. This CDR3 is built from 18 residues. Germline V gives CDR1 SGHKS, CDR2 YYEKEE (reference sequence).

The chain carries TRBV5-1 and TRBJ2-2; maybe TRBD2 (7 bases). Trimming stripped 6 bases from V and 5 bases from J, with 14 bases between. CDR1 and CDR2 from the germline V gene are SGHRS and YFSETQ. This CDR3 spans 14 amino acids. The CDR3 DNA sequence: TGCGCCAGCAACGCGGGGGCCGGGACCGGGGAGCTGTTTTTT. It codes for CASNAGAGTGELFF.